Below are 18 T cell receptor beta chains sequenced from a single sample in a study of shared clonotypes between healthy human individuals (dated by TCRdb to 2020 to 2022). The library was obtained by the immunoSEQ multiplex PCR assay. TCRdb mirrors the immuneACCESS table, restricted to in-frame sequences. Some clones are absent from its copies; in checked studies, under half trace to an unresolved V gene, and the reason for the others is unknown. This sample lists over 1.5 million clones; 95% to 99% were detected once. The ten largest clones represent 0.4% to 0.45% of the sample. Sample: naive CD4+ T cells sorted from blood. Read against the paper, the sample's cell subset or site label means: CD45RA+ positively selected. These TCRs come from a man aged 30 to 39 in good health.

The rearrangement uses TRBV18 and TRBJ2-1; no definite D call. V was clipped by 3 bases and J by 4 bases, with 13 bases between them. The CDR3 extends over 15 amino acids. Looked up from germline, CDR1 is KGHSH and CDR2 is LQKENI. The CDR3 region has the DNA TGTGCCAGCTCACCGACTGGATTCGGTTACAATGAGCAGTTCTTC. Translating it yields CASSPTGFGYNEQFF.

A single count supports this clone. In DNA form, the CDR3 reads TGTGCCAGCAGCTTAGTGTCGGCTAACTCTGGAAACACCATATATTTT. It encodes CASSLVSANSGNTIYF. The V and J genes are TRBV11-2 and TRBJ1-3; D remains unclear. The V gene's germline CDR1 is SGHAT and CDR2 FQNNGV. This CDR3 comprises 16 residues. Trimming took 1 base from V and 0 from J, leaving 10 bases between them.

The chain carries TRBV6-5 and TRBJ1-5, with D perhaps matching TRBD1 (5 bases). CDR1 MNHEY and CDR2 SVGAGI come from the germline V gene. V dropped 6 bases and J dropped 4 bases, with 10 bases sitting between them. The CDR3 runs 13 residues. Written as DNA, the CDR3 is TGTGCCAGCAGCACAGGCCGAAATCAGCCCCAGCATTTT. This translates into CASSTGRNQPQHF.

The gene calls are TRBV9 and TRBJ1-3; 8 bases map to TRBD1. Germline CDR1 is SGDLS and CDR2 is YYNGEE. Losses at the gene ends were 0 bases for V and 4 bases for J; bases not matched to a gene: 6. The CDR3 totals 16 residues. CDR3 nucleotides: TGTGCCAGCAGCGTAGCGATGCAGGGGGCCGGAAACACCATATATTTT. It yields the protein CASSVAMQGAGNTIYF.

As concerns this clone: Additional DNA sequences in this sample encode the identical CDR3. V gene TRBV18 combines with J gene TRBJ2-2; unclear D gene. The CDR3 runs to 13 residues. V was trimmed by 6 bases and J by 1 base, leaving 6 bases between them. In germline, CDR1 is KGHSH, CDR2 LQKENI. DNA of the CDR3: TGTGCCAGCTCCCCAGTGAACACCGGGGAGCTGTTTTTT. The encoded protein is CASSPVNTGELFF.

A single count supports this clone. This chain connects TRBV5-4 to TRBJ2-1; TRBD2 agrees at 7 bases. J was trimmed by 5 bases and V by 5 bases; bases with no gene match: 16. From germline, CDR1 is SGHNT and CDR2 YYREEE (reference sequence). The CDR3 is 17 amino acids. The CDR3 nucleotides are TGTGCCAGCAGTTCTAGCCTGGGGCTAGCGGACAACAATGAGCAGTTCTTC. Protein product: CASSSSLGLADNNEQFF.

This clone was found once. The genes are TRBV11-3 and TRBJ2-1, with D unresolved. Between the trimmed V and J ends, which lost 3 bases and 7 bases, there was a span of 16 bases. This CDR3 is 15 amino acids long. Germline V CDR1 and CDR2: SGHNT, YENEEA. The CDR3 protein is CASSFEIRIGNEQFF. Here the CDR3 DNA reads TGTGCCAGCAGCTTCGAGATCCGAATTGGGAATGAGCAGTTCTTC.

The chain employs TRBV5-1 and TRBJ2-5, with 9 bases matching TRBD2. V dropped 6 bases and J dropped 1; count of bases not matched to a gene: 7. Germline CDR1 is SGHRS and CDR2 is YFSETQ. This CDR3 is built from 15 residues. The CDR3 bases are TGCGCCAGCACCCTTAGCGGGAGCCCCCAAGAGACCCAGTACTTC. Translating gives CASTLSGSPQETQYF.

The genes are TRBV6-1 and TRBJ2-5; TRBD2 aligns across 8 bases. The CDR3 contains 15 residues. CDR1 is MNHNS, CDR2 SASEGT, per germline. V gave up 1 base and J gave up 2 bases; unmatched junction bases: 3. The CDR3 here is CASSEVTSGQETQYF. Here the CDR3 DNA reads TGTGCCAGCAGTGAAGTCACTAGCGGACAAGAGACCCAGTACTTC.

The CDR3 spells CALTSGYEQYF. For the CDR3, the DNA is TGTGCCTTGACTAGTGGCTACGAGCAGTACTTC. The chain combines TRBV30 with TRBJ2-7; the D gene is possibly TRBD2 (6 bases). The CDR3 covers 11 residues. The germline gives CDR1 GTSNPN, CDR2 SVGIG (reference sequence). V was shortened by 7 bases and J by 3 bases, with 10 bases between the two germline ends.

V and J are TRBV10-3 and TRBJ1-1, with a tentative D call TRBD1 (5 bases). This CDR3 comprises 12 residues. CDR1 is ENHRY, CDR2 SYGVKD, per germline. V dropped 3 bases and J dropped 7 bases, with 9 bases sitting between them. The CDR3 DNA sequence: TGTGCCATCAGTGACAGGGCAGATGAAGCTTTCTTT. Its protein is CAISDRADEAFF.

The chain has TRBV28 and TRBJ2-5; D is ambiguous. The CDR3 runs 13 residues. The germline CDR1 and CDR2 sequences are MDHEN and SYDVKM. The V and J ends lost 10 bases and 5 bases respectively, with 17 bases between them. The CDR3 coding sequence is TGTGCCACACGAGTAGGGTTCGTCGAGACCCAGTACTTC. It codes for CATRVGFVETQYF.

J is TRBJ2-1 and V is TRBV5-4, with 11 bases lining up with TRBD2. The CDR3 is made up of 17 amino acids. Germline V gene lookup returns CDR1 SGHNT and CDR2 YYREEE (reference sequence). Trimming took 0 bases from V and 8 from J; bases not matched to a gene: 10. The CDR3: CASSLGGPTSGIYEQFF. The CDR3 DNA sequence: TGTGCCAGCAGCTTGGGAGGTCCGACTAGCGGGATTTATGAGCAGTTCTTC.

The CDR3 nucleotides are TGCGCCAGCAGCGTACGATCACAGGGGGCCGACACCGGGGAGCTGTTTTTT. The encoded protein is CASSVRSQGADTGELFF. This chain joins TRBV4-1 and TRBJ2-2, with TRBD1 identical over 9 bases. The junction had 10 bases not matched to a gene; V was cut back by 5 bases and J by 3 bases. Germline CDR1 reads MGHRA; CDR2 reads YSYEKL. The CDR3 totals 17 residues.

V usage is TRBV5-5 and J usage is TRBJ2-2, with a tentative D call TRBD2 (5 bases). CDR1 is SGHKS, CDR2 YYEKEE, per germline (reference sequence). The germline V and J ends were trimmed by 2 bases and 4 bases, with 12 bases remaining between them. There are 15 residues in the CDR3. The CDR3 bases are TGTGCCAGCAGCTTTCGGGAATCCGGCACCGGGGAGCTGTTTTTT. Its protein product is CASSFRESGTGELFF.

The rearrangement uses TRBV28 and TRBJ2-7, with 8 bases fitting TRBD1. CDR3 length: 16 amino acids. The germline V gene encodes CDR1 MDHEN and CDR2 SYDVKM. V was clipped by 7 bases and J by 3 bases; unmatched bases: 14. In nucleotides, the CDR3 is TGTGCCAGCATAGCCGGTCGGAGACAGGGGTACTACGAGCAGTACTTC. Protein: CASIAGRRQGYYEQYF.

About this clone: Within the sample, other DNA sequences also encode this same CDR3. The chain combines TRBV27 with TRBJ1-5; D call uncertain. V lost 5 bases and J 0 bases, leaving 5 bases between the germline ends. The CDR3 runs 13 residues. Germline V gives CDR1 MNHEY, CDR2 SMNVEV (reference sequence). The CDR3 DNA reads as TGTGCCAGCAGTAGGAATAGCAATCAGCCCCAGCATTTT. Amino acid sequence: CASSRNSNQPQHF.

This rearrangement joins TRBV18 to TRBJ2-1; the D is unclear. Germline values: CDR1 KGHSH, CDR2 LQKENI. The CDR3 has 15 residues. The V end lost 3 bases, the J end lost 3 bases, and 12 bases lay between the germline ends. CDR3 in amino acids: CASSPAGGNYNEQFF. CDR3 DNA: TGTGCCAGCTCACCGGCAGGTGGGAACTACAATGAGCAGTTCTTC.